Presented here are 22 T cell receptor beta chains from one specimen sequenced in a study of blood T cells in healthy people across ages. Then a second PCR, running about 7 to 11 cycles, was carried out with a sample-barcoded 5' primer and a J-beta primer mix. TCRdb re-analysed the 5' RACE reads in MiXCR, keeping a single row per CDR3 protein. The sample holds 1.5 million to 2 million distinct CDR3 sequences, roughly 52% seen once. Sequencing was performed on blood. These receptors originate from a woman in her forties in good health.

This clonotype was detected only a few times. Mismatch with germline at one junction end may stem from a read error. The CDR3 is CASSYSGTGRGNERYF. CDR3 nucleotides: TGTGCCAGCAGTTACTCCGGGACAGGGCGAGGTAATGAGCGGTACTTC. This sequence joins TRBV6-5 and TRBJ2-7; 9 positions agree with TRBD1. Germline CDR1 MNHEY, CDR2 SVGAGI. This CDR3 has 16 amino acids.

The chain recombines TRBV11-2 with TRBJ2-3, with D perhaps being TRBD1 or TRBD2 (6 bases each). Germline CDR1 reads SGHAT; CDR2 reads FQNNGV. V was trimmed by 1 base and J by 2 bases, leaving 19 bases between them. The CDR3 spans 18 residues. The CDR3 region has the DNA TGTGCCAGCAGCTTAGTCGTTCGGGGGCTGCAATCCACAGATACGCAGTATTTT. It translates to CASSLVVRGLQSTDTQYF.

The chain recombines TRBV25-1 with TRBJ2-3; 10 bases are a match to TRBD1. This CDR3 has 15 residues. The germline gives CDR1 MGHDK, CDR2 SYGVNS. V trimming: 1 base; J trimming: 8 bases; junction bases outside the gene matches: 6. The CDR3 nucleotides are TGTGCCAGCAGTGAATCGACAGGGGGCTCGGGTACGCAGTATTTT. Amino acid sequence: CASSESTGGSGTQYF.

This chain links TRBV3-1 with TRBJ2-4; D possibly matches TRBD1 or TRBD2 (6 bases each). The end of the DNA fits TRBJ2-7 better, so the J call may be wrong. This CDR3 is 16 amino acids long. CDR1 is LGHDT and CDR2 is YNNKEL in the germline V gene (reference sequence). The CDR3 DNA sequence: TGTGCCAGCAGCCAAGATAGCAGTGGGGGGCGGTACGAGCAGTACTTC. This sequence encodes CASSQDSSGGRYEQYF.

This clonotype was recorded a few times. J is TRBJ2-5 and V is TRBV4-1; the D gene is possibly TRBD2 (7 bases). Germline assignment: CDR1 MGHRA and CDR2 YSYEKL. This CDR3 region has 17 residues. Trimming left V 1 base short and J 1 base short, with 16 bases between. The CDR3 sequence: CASSQGGRGALQETQYF. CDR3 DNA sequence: TGCGCCAGCAGCCAAGGGGGACGGGGGGCCCTCCAAGAGACCCAGTACTTC.

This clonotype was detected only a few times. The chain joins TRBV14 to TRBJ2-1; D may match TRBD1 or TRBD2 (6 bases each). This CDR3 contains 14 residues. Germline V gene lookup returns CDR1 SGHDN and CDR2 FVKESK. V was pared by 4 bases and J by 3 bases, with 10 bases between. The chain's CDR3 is CASSLRGDYNEQFF. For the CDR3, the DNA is TGTGCCAGCAGCCTGAGGGGGGACTACAATGAGCAGTTCTTC.

As DNA, the CDR3 is TGTGCCAGCTCGGAGGCGGGACCGCCTCTGGAGGGCTACACCTTC. Translated, it gives CASSEAGPPLEGYTF. The J gene is TRBJ1-2, the V gene TRBV18; possible D gene TRBD1, 5 bases. Trimming shortened V by 6 bases and J by 8 bases, and 22 bases separated the two germline ends. The CDR3 is made up of 15 amino acids. Germline CDR1 KGHSH, CDR2 LQKENI.

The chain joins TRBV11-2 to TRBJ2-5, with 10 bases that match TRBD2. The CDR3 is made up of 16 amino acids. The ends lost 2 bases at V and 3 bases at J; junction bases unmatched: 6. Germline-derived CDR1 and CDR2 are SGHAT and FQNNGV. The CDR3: CASSLKGLAGEETQYF. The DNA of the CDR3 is TGTGCCAGCAGCTTAAAGGGGCTAGCGGGAGAAGAGACCCAGTACTTC.

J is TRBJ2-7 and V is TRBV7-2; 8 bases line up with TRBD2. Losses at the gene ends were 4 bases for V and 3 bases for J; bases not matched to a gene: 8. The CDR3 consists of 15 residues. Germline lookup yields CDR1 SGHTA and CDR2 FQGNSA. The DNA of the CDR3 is TGTGCCAGCAGCTCTCGGACTAGCTCAGGCTACGAGCAGTACTTC. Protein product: CASSSRTSSGYEQYF.

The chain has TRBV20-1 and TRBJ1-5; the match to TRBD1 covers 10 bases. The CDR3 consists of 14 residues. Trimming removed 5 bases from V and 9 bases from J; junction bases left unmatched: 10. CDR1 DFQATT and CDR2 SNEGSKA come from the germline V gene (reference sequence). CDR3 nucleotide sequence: TGCAGTGCTGGGGCCCGGACAGGGGGACTGCCCCAGCATTTT. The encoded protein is CSAGARTGGLPQHF.

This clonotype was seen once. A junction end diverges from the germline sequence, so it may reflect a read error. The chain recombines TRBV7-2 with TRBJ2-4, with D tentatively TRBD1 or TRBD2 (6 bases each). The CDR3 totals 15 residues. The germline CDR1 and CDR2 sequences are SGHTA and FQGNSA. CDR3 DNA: TGTGCCTGCAGCCAGACGCGGGACACGGGAACCACCCAGTACTTC. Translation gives CACSQTRDTGTTQYF.

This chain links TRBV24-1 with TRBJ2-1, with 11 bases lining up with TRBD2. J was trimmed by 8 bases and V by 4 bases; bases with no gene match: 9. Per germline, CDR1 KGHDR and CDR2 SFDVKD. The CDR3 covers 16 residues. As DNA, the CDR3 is TGTGCCACCAGTGACCGTAGCGGGGGGGAATTATATGAGCAGTTCTTC. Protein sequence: CATSDRSGGELYEQFF.

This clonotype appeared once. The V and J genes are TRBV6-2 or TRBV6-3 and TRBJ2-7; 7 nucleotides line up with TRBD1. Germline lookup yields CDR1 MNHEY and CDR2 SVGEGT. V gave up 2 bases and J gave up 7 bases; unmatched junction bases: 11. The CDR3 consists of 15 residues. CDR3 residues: CASSYKGALVNEQYF. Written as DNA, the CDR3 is TGTGCCAGCAGTTACAAGGGGGCGCTGGTGAATGAGCAGTACTTC.

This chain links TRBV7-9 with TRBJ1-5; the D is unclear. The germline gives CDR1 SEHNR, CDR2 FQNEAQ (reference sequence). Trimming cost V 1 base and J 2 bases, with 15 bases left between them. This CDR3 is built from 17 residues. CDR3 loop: CASSLDLSGIGNQPQHF. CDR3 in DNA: TGTGCCAGCAGCTTAGATTTAAGTGGAATTGGCAATCAGCCCCAGCATTTT.

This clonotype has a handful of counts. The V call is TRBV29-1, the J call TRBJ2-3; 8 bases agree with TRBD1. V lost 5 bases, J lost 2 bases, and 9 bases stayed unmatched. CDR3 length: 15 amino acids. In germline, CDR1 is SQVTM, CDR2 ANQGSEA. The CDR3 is CSVHQGAQYTDTQYF. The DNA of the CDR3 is TGCAGCGTTCATCAGGGGGCCCAATACACAGATACGCAGTATTTT.

The CDR3 sequence is CASGSFGNQPQHF. The CDR3 nucleotides read TGTGCCAGCGGCTCGTTTGGCAATCAGCCCCAGCATTTT. The chain couples TRBV28 to TRBJ1-5; D gene unclear. V was pared by 8 bases and J by 2 bases, with 10 bases between. CDR1 is MDHEN, CDR2 SYDVKM, per germline. The CDR3 contains 13 residues.

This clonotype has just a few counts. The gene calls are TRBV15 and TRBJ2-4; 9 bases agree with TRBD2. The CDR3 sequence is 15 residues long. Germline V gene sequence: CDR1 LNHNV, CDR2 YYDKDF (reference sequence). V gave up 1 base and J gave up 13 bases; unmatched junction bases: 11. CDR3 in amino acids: CATSRVDSGGREQYF. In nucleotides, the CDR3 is TGTGCCACCAGCAGAGTTGATAGCGGGGGTAGGGAGCAGTACTTC.

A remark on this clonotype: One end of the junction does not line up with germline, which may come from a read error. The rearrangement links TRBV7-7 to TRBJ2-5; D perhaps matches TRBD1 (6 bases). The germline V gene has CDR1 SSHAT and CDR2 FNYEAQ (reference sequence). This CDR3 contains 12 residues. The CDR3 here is CASRFARGLEYF. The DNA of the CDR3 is TGTGCTAGCAGGTTCGCCAGGGGTTTGGAGTACTTC.

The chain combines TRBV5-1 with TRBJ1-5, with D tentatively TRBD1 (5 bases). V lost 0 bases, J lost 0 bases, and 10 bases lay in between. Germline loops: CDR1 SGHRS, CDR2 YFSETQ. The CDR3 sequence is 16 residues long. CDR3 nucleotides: TGCGCCAGCAGCTTGGACGGACAAGTTAGCAATCAGCCCCAGCATTTT. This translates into CASSLDGQVSNQPQHF.

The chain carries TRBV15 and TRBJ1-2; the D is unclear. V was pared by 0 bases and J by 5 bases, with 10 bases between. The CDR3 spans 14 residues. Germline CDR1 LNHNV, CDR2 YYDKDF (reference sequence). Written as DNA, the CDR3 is TGTGCCACCAGCAGAGAGGCGAGGGATTATGGCTACACCTTC. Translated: CATSREARDYGYTF.

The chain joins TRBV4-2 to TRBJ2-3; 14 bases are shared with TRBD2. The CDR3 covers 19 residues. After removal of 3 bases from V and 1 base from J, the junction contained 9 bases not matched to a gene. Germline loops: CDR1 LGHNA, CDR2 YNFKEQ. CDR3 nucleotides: TGTGCCAGCAGCCACCTCCCCGGGACTAGCGGGGGAGGCACAGATACGCAGTATTTT. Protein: CASSHLPGTSGGGTDTQYF.

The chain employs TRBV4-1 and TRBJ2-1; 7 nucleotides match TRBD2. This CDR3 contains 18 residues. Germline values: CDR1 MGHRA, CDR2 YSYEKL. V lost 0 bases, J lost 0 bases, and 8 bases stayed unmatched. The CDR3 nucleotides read TGCGCCAGCAGCCAAGATCGTCCAGCGGGGAGCTCCTACAATGAGCAGTTCTTC. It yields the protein CASSQDRPAGSSYNEQFF.